This TCR beta chain was identified in a study of cytomegalovirus exposure and HLA in healthy donors. The table came from immunoSEQ multiplex PCR; TCRdb's copy has only in-frame clones and leaves some out. The sample yields 90,000 to 110,000 clones, about 86% seen once. V lost 5 bases and J lost 2, with 19 bases in between. Germline values: CDR1 SEHNR, CDR2 FQNEAQ (reference sequence). This CDR3 has 16 amino acids. This chain uses TRBV7-9 with TRBJ2-7; possible D gene TRBD1, 6 bases. Source material: PBMCs. The receptor was derived from a woman under 30 in good health and CMV-seropositive. CDR3 sequence (DNA): TGTGCCAGCAGCCCCCCGAGCCAGGGGCCCGCCTACGAGCAGTACTTC. Residues: CASSPPSQGPAYEQYF.